The 9 T cell receptor beta chains below all came from one sample that was sequenced in a study of TIL therapy for anti-PD-1-resistant metastatic lung cancer. This was the immunoSEQ v3 assay. Here immunoSEQ multiplex PCR was the method, and the copy in TCRdb shows in-frame clones only, minus some. Of about 50,000 clones in the sample, less than 75% were seen once. The time point denotes: pre-treatment sample, taken before nivolumab and TIL therapy. Tumor tissue came from excised metastases, mostly pleural nodules or supraclavicular lymph nodes. The sample was tumor tissue, taken at baseline. The origin of the receptors is a person aged 25 to 80 with non-small cell lung cancer.

The chain carries TRBV6-6 and TRBJ1-2, with D hard to call. The CDR3 consists of 13 residues. Germline assignment: CDR1 MNHNY and CDR2 SVGAGI (reference sequence). The ends were cut back, 2 bases at V and 4 bases at J, with 8 bases in the middle. Written as DNA, the CDR3 is TGTGCCAGCAGTTACAAAGGCAGCTATGGCTACACCTTC. Translation gives CASSYKGSYGYTF.

This clone was counted once. The chain links TRBV5-1 to TRBJ2-2; 10 bases are a match to TRBD1. Germline V gene lookup returns CDR1 SGHRS and CDR2 YFSETQ. With V trimmed by 4 bases and J by 7 bases, 4 bases remained unmatched. The CDR3 contains 14 residues. The CDR3 DNA sequence: TGCGCCAGCAGCATGGGACAGGGGTACGGGGAGCTGTTTTTT. Translation: CASSMGQGYGELFF. Supplemented by reference TRBV5-1 and TRBJ2-2, the full variable domain reads KAGVTQTPRYLIKTRGQQVTLSCSPISGHRSVSWYQQTPGQGLQFLFEYFSETQRNKGNFPGRFSGRQFSNSRSEMNVSTLELGDSALYLCASSMGQGYGELFFGEGSRLTVL.

The chain joins TRBV5-1 to TRBJ1-2; 8 bases agree with TRBD1. V shed 2 bases and J 7 bases; nucleotides not matched to a gene: 13. Germline CDR1 reads SGHRS; CDR2 reads YFSETQ. This CDR3 has 16 amino acids. This chain's CDR3 is CASSFFVTGTGGGYTF. Here the CDR3 DNA reads TGCGCCAGCAGCTTCTTTGTCACGGGAACAGGGGGTGGCTACACCTTC.

The chain links TRBV9 to TRBJ2-7, with unresolved D. The CDR3 loop spans 15 amino acids. Germline V gene lookup returns CDR1 SGDLS and CDR2 YYNGEE. With 0 bases removed from V and 0 bases from J, the gap between germline ends came to 10 bases. The CDR3 here is CASSVGTLLSYEQYF. The DNA for the CDR3 is TGTGCCAGCAGCGTAGGGACCCTTCTCTCCTACGAGCAGTACTTC.

This chain connects TRBV6-6 to TRBJ1-5; TRBD1 matches 7 bases. The trim removed 5 bases at V and 2 bases at J, leaving 3 bases unmatched. CDR3 length: 14 amino acids. CDR1 is MNHNY, CDR2 SVGAGI, per germline (reference sequence). Written as DNA, the CDR3 is TGTGCCAGCAGTACCGACAGGGGCAATCAGCCCCAGCATTTT. Encoded protein: CASSTDRGNQPQHF.

V gene TRBV27 combines with J gene TRBJ1-6; D call uncertain. The CDR3 is 14 amino acids. Germline lookup yields CDR1 MNHEY and CDR2 SMNVEV (reference sequence). Trimming removed 2 bases from V and 9 bases from J, with 11 bases in between. The CDR3 DNA reads as TGTGCCAGCAGTTTAGCGGGGTTTCGTTCACCCCTCCACTTT. This sequence encodes CASSLAGFRSPLHF.

This chain joins TRBV15 and TRBJ1-3, with D tentatively TRBD1 (5 bases). The germline CDR1 and CDR2 sequences are LNHNV and YYDKDF (reference sequence). This CDR3 is 15 amino acids long. Trimming removed 0 bases from V and 4 bases from J, with 10 bases in between. The CDR3 coding sequence is TGTGCCACCAGCAGAGATCTGGGGCCAGGAAACACCATATATTTT. Translating it yields CATSRDLGPGNTIYF.

This chain links TRBV19 with TRBJ2-6; perhaps TRBD2 as D (6 bases). Trimming left V 7 bases short and J 0 bases short, with 19 bases between. Germline-derived CDR1 and CDR2 are LNHDA and SQIVND (reference sequence). The CDR3 sequence is 18 residues long. The CDR3 loop reads CASILGGTASSGANVLTF. For the CDR3, the DNA is TGTGCCAGTATCCTCGGAGGGACGGCGAGCTCTGGGGCCAACGTCCTGACTTTC.

The gene calls are TRBV11-2 and TRBJ1-2; D is unresolved. The CDR3 totals 14 residues. Germline V gene sequence: CDR1 SGHAT, CDR2 FQNNGV. V dropped 2 bases and J dropped 2 bases, with 9 bases sitting between them. The CDR3 spells CASSLNAANYGYTF. The CDR3 DNA reads TGTGCCAGCAGCTTAAACGCCGCAAACTATGGCTACACCTTC.